This note documents a single T cell receptor (beta chain) sequence. Its antigen is unknown. The CDR3 spans 14 residues. With V trimmed by 3 bases and J by 1 base, 6 bases remained unmatched. Germline values: CDR1 DFQATT, CDR2 SNEGSKA (reference sequence). This record belongs to a study of blood T cells in healthy people across ages. Study results and limitations: A roughly linear fall in TCR beta diversity per million T cells was seen with increasing age. Diversity figures based on one million T cells were deemed too low.

Next came a second PCR, run for about 6 to 12 cycles, which used a sample-barcoded 5' primer along with a J-beta primer mix. TCRdb called the 5' RACE reads again in MiXCR, with one record for every CDR3 protein. The sample records some 900,000 distinct CDR3 sequences, roughly 48% being singletons. The sample taken for sequencing was blood. The sequence came from a man aged 25 to 45 in good health. The gene calls are TRBV20-1 and TRBJ2-7; 7 nucleotides align to TRBD1. The CDR3 region is CSASGTALSYEQYF. DNA of the CDR3: TGCAGTGCTAGTGGGACAGCCCTTTCCTACGAGCAGTACTTC.